The T cell receptor (beta chain) under discussion was sequenced for a study of CD8 T cells in Susac syndrome. Germline-derived CDR1 and CDR2 are SGHDN and FVKESK. This CDR3 is built from 16 residues. V was trimmed by 0 bases and J by 5 bases, leaving 16 bases between them. When the RNA was reverse transcribed, random hexamers were used with an input of roughly 0.5 to 1 ug. Via MiXCR, TCRdb re-called the immunoSEQ multiplex PCR reads, giving one row per CDR3 protein. The sample contains 100,000 to 150,000 distinct CDR3 sequences, more than 80% of which appear only once. The sequenced sample consisted of CD8+ T cells from PBMCs. The rearrangement joins TRBV14 to TRBJ1-1; D is ambiguous. The clonotype comes from a human donor with multiple sclerosis. The chain's CDR3 is CASSQEGKQSMTEAFF. The CDR3 bases are TGTGCCAGCAGCCAAGAAGGTAAGCAGAGCATGACTGAAGCTTTCTTT.